This T cell receptor (beta chain) was identified during a study of response to subunit inactivated influenza vaccine (dated by TCRdb to 2016 to 2019). Regarding the research as a whole: Deep quantitative profiling of the T cell receptor repertoire was used in the study to follow responses to a trivalent subunit inactivated influenza vaccine.

With regard to this clonotype: No antigen is known for it. Base qualities are not at hand, and no much larger clone is one base apart.

Overall study results and their limits: It was suggested by the authors that each seasonal influenza vaccination may recruit only a limited number of new T cells.

The CDR3 runs 16 amino acids, cysteine and phenylalanine included. Only CDR3 DNA is held: 48 bases, read in frame from base 1. From a lookup of the germline V gene, CDR1 and CDR2 are LGHNA and YSLEER. Here V drops 0 bases and J drops 4 bases, and the junction holds 5 bases not matched to any gene. Library generation was performed with RT-PCR. The sequencing machine was an Illumina HiSeq 2500. TCRdb reanalyzed the raw reads on its own, using fastp at Q25 for trimming and MiXCR for clone calling, and kept in-frame beta chains. When rows share a CDR3 protein, they turn into one entry using the most common DNA and genes. Counted in this sample were about 800,000 distinct CDR3 sequences; 21% of them appeared once. Roughly a tenth of the sample belongs to the ten largest clones.

The TCR was taken from a man aged 50 to 59 who received an inactivated influenza vaccine. Donor details come from another sample of the same person, matched by shared clones. Material: PBMCs from blood, obtained 4 to 6 days after vaccination. The chain employs TRBV4-3 and TRBJ2-1, with 8 junctional bases fitting TRBD1. The nucleotides read TGCGCCAGCAGCCAAGATTTGGGACAGGAGTACAATGAGCAGTTCTTC. Its amino acids are CASSQDLGQEYNEQFF.